The 19 T cell receptor beta chains below come from one sample, sequenced in a study of shared clonotypes between healthy human individuals. Repertoires were generated with immunoSEQ multiplex PCR, while TCRdb's copy carries only in-frame clones and drops some. The sample lists 2 million to 2.5 million clones, around 95% occurring once. Sequencing used naive CD4+ T cells sorted from blood. Regarding subset: CD45RA+ positively selected. All receptors come from a man between 18 and 35 years old in good health.

This clone was recorded once. V gene TRBV27 combines with J gene TRBJ2-7; no clear D. Per germline, CDR1 MNHEY and CDR2 SMNVEV (reference sequence). This CDR3 is 16 amino acids long. V lost 5 bases, J lost 0 bases, and 17 bases lay in between. The DNA for the CDR3 is TGTGCCAGCAGTCTCATTCTACCTCTGAGCTCCTACGAGCAGTACTTC. It codes for CASSLILPLSSYEQYF.

The chain is built from TRBV27 and TRBJ1-5, with D hard to call. V dropped 5 bases and J dropped 0 bases, with 17 bases sitting between them. The CDR3 contains 17 residues. Germline CDR1 reads MNHEY; CDR2 reads SMNVEV (reference sequence). In DNA, the CDR3 is TGTGCCAGCAGTACCCGCCCACCAGGATATAGCAATCAGCCCCAGCATTTT. Its translation: CASSTRPPGYSNQPQHF.

The V and J genes are TRBV6-5 and TRBJ2-3, with 7 bases that match TRBD2. V lost 6 bases to trimming and J lost 4 bases; unmatched junction nucleotides: 10. From germline, CDR1 is MNHEY and CDR2 SVGAGI. The CDR3 consists of 15 residues. The CDR3 sequence: CASSSRGGQADTQYF. The DNA of the CDR3 is TGTGCCAGCAGCTCCCGCGGGGGTCAGGCAGATACGCAGTATTTT.

The chain couples TRBV7-2 to TRBJ2-5; the D gene could be TRBD1 or TRBD2 (5 bases each). The germline V gene has CDR1 SGHTA and CDR2 FQGNSA. This CDR3 spans 13 amino acids. Trimming stripped 4 bases from V and 4 bases from J, with 10 bases between. In nucleotides, the CDR3 is TGTGCCAGCAGCTACGCAGGGAGAGAGACCCAGTACTTC. It is translated as CASSYAGRETQYF.

The rearrangement uses TRBV7-2 and TRBJ2-7; 13 nucleotides align to TRBD2. CDR1 is SGHTA, CDR2 FQGNSA, per germline. Trimming at V came to 3 bases and at J to 3 bases, leaving 8 bases not matched to a gene. This CDR3 contains 17 residues. CDR3 nucleotides: TGTGCCAGCAGCTTCGGAACTAGCGGGAGGGTAAGCTACGAGCAGTACTTC. It yields the protein CASSFGTSGRVSYEQYF.

The DNA for the CDR3 is TGTGCCAGCAGCCCAGCGGGAGGGCGCTACGAGCAGTACTTC. Its protein is CASSPAGGRYEQYF. V is TRBV7-9 and J is TRBJ2-7; 10 bases match TRBD2. Unmatched junction bases numbered 4, after V lost 5 bases and J lost 3 bases. This CDR3 has 14 amino acids. Germline CDR1 and CDR2: SEHNR and FQNEAQ (reference sequence).

The chain's CDR3 is CASSIDRRRIPRTEAFF. The CDR3, as DNA: TGTGCCAGTAGTATAGACCGACGGAGGATACCGCGCACTGAAGCTTTCTTT. This chain links TRBV19 with TRBJ1-1; D is unclear. The CDR3 length is 17 residues. V dropped 0 bases and J dropped 4 bases, with 18 bases sitting between them. Germline CDR1 and CDR2: LNHDA and SQIVND (reference sequence).

V usage is TRBV7-2 and J usage is TRBJ2-1, with 8 bases matching TRBD2. The trim removed 1 base at V and 5 bases at J, leaving 4 bases unmatched. The CDR3 contains 15 residues. Germline values: CDR1 SGHTA, CDR2 FQGNSA. The CDR3 DNA reads TGTGCCAGCAGCTTAGACCGGGGGGGGCACAATGAGCAGTTCTTC. Its protein is CASSLDRGGHNEQFF.

J is TRBJ2-5 and V is TRBV18; D is tentatively TRBD1 or TRBD2 (5 bases each). Germline V gene lookup returns CDR1 KGHSH and CDR2 LQKENI. The CDR3 spans 16 residues. Here the CDR3 DNA reads TGTGCTACCCCCACGATCGGGATAGCCGAGGGGGAGACCCAGTACTTC. Its protein product is CATPTIGIAEGETQYF.

This sequence joins TRBV7-2 and TRBJ2-3; tentatively, D is TRBD2 (5 bases). This CDR3 contains 15 residues. Per germline, CDR1 SGHTA and CDR2 FQGNSA. V lost 2 bases to trimming and J lost 2 bases, with 11 bases between them. The CDR3 DNA follows: TGTGCCAGCAGCTTAAACCCGGGGATCACAGATACGCAGTATTTT. Translating gives CASSLNPGITDTQYF.

On this clone: At the DNA level, this CDR3 is encoded by other sequences in the same sample as well. The chain is built from TRBV25-1 and TRBJ1-3, with no clear D. Germline V gene sequence: CDR1 MGHDK, CDR2 SYGVNS. This CDR3 is built from 13 residues. V shed 6 bases and J shed 0 bases, with 6 bases lying between them. The CDR3 nucleotides are TGTGCCAGCAGGGGCGGCTCTGGAAACACCATATATTTT. It specifies CASRGGSGNTIYF. The full variable domain, its missing parts supplied by reference TRBV25-1 and TRBJ1-3, is EADIYQTPRYLVIGTGKKITLECSQTMGHDKMYWYQQDPGMELHLIHYSYGVNSTEKGDLSSESTVSRIRTEHFPLTLESARPSHTSQYLCASRGGSGNTIYFGEGSWLTVV.

DNA for the CDR3: TGCGCCAGCAGCACCGGGGGAGAAAACACCATATATTTT. It yields the protein CASSTGGENTIYF. The chain is built from TRBV5-1 and TRBJ1-3; TRBD1 is a possible D gene (5 bases). This CDR3 has 13 residues. V lost 4 bases and J 6 bases, leaving 11 bases between the germline ends. Germline V lookup: CDR1 SGHRS, CDR2 YFSETQ. Based on the CDR3 plus reference TRBV5-1 and TRBJ1-3, the full variable domain is KAGVTQTPRYLIKTRGQQVTLSCSPISGHRSVSWYQQTPGQGLQFLFEYFSETQRNKGNFPGRFSGRQFSNSRSEMNVSTLELGDSALYLCASSTGGENTIYFGEGSWLTVV.

The chain carries TRBV5-1 and TRBJ1-4; no clear D gene. Germline lookup yields CDR1 SGHRS and CDR2 YFSETQ. The V and J ends lost 0 bases and 8 bases respectively, with 2 bases between them. The CDR3 contains 11 residues. The CDR3 is CASSLVEKLFF. The CDR3, as DNA: TGCGCCAGCAGCTTGGTGGAAAAACTGTTTTTT.

The V call is TRBV9, the J call TRBJ2-3; the match to TRBD2 covers 11 bases. Germline V CDR1 and CDR2: SGDLS, YYNGEE. V gave up 3 bases and J gave up 2 bases; unmatched junction bases: 2. This CDR3 region has 15 residues. CDR3 region: CASSETSGATDTQYF. CDR3 DNA sequence: TGTGCCAGCAGCGAGACTAGCGGGGCCACAGATACGCAGTATTTT. The complete variable domain, with remaining parts taken from reference TRBV9 and TRBJ2-3, reads DSGVTQTPKHLITATGQRVTLRCSPRSGDLSVYWYQQSLDQGLQFLIQYYNGEERAKGNILERFSAQQFPDLHSELNLSSLELGDSALYFCASSETSGATDTQYFGPGTRLTVL.

About this clone itself: The same CDR3 arises from other DNA sequences in this sample as well. This rearrangement joins TRBV5-1 to TRBJ2-5; no clear D. The ends were cut back, 0 bases at V and 5 bases at J, with 8 bases in the middle. This CDR3 is built from 13 residues. Germline-derived CDR1 and CDR2 are SGHRS and YFSETQ. This CDR3 is CASSLGSGETQYF. Here the CDR3 DNA reads TGCGCCAGCAGCTTGGGGAGTGGCGAGACCCAGTACTTC.

This chain connects TRBV19 to TRBJ1-2; D perhaps matches TRBD1 (6 bases). Trimming removed 7 bases from V and 2 bases from J, with 11 bases in between. This CDR3 has 13 amino acids. The V gene's germline CDR1 is LNHDA and CDR2 SQIVND (reference sequence). The chain's CDR3 is CASKSGANYGYTF. The CDR3 nucleotides read TGTGCCAGTAAGTCGGGGGCCAACTATGGCTACACCTTC.

A note on this clone: The identical CDR3 is also encoded by other nucleotide sequences in the sample. This chain links TRBV7-2 with TRBJ2-7; D gene ambiguous. Per germline, CDR1 SGHTA and CDR2 FQGNSA. The CDR3 totals 11 residues. V lost 2 bases and J 5 bases, leaving 4 bases between the germline ends. The CDR3 DNA reads TGTGCCAGCAGCTTAAGGGACGAGCAGTACTTC. It codes for CASSLRDEQYF. Using reference TRBV7-2 and TRBJ2-7 for the parts outside the CDR3, the full variable domain is GAGVSQSPSNKVTEKGKDVELRCDPISGHTALYWYRQSLGQGLEFLIYFQGNSAPDKSGLPSDRFSAERTGGSVSTLTIQRTQQEDSAVYLCASSLRDEQYFGPGTRLTVT.

The V gene is TRBV19, the J gene TRBJ1-6, with TRBD1 matching 9 bases. V dropped 5 bases and J dropped 9; count of bases not matched to a gene: 11. Germline CDR1 LNHDA, CDR2 SQIVND (reference sequence). This CDR3 comprises 16 residues. CDR3 sequence (DNA): TGTGCCAGTAGTGCGGGGGGACAGGGCATCGGTTCACCCCTCCACTTT. Amino acid sequence: CASSAGGQGIGSPLHF.

A single count supports this clone. This chain connects TRBV6-1 to TRBJ2-3; 10 bases line up with TRBD2. The length of the CDR3 is 17 residues. The germline V gene encodes CDR1 MNHNS and CDR2 SASEGT. The J segment lost 2 bases and the V segment lost 4 bases, leaving 9 bases of the junction unmatched. In DNA, the CDR3 is TGTGCCAGCAGTGTAGCGGGGGGCCTGATAAACACAGATACGCAGTATTTT. This encodes CASSVAGGLINTDTQYF.